This section outlines one T cell receptor beta chain sequence together with its context. The antigen remains unidentified. These data belong to a study of identical twins. Template switching added a universal primer site, and cDNA bore unique molecular identifiers. TCRdb reprocessed the 5' RACE reads with MiXCR, giving one entry per CDR3 protein. Counted here are 300,000 to 400,000 distinct CDR3 sequences, over 9% occurring once; the ten biggest clones make up approximately 7.5%. Study findings and constraints: Insertion counts were lower in abundant cord blood beta clonotypes, a trend that memory repertoires did not show. Out-of-frame TCR alpha sharing observed in monozygotic twins exceeded model estimates. When twins shared out-of-frame alpha sequences, those sequences had excess low generation probability.

Trimming shortened V by 2 bases and J by 7 bases, and 13 bases separated the two germline ends. The CDR3 loop spans 13 amino acids. CDR1 is DFQATT and CDR2 is SNEGSKA in the germline V gene (reference sequence). These data were likewise used in another study, on yellow fever vaccine responses in identical twins.

The chain carries TRBV20-1 and TRBJ2-3; D gene unclear. The TCR was taken from a woman aged 18-29 years in good health. Sequenced material: CD8+ T cells sorted from blood. The CDR3 loop reads CSARPPTVNTQYF. The CDR3 DNA reads TGCAGTGCTAGACCCCCTACGGTTAATACGCAGTATTTT.